This T cell receptor (beta chain) was identified in a study of blood T cell repertoires in COVID-19. The germline V gene has CDR1 SGHNT and CDR2 YENEEA. Trimming removed 3 bases from V and 1 base from J, with 6 bases in between. The CDR3 loop spans 13 amino acids. This clone was observed a handful of times. The method was immunoSEQ multiplex PCR; TCRdb's version includes in-frame clones alone and lacks a portion of them. The table shows roughly 120,000 clones, with 85% occurring only once. Sample: peripheral blood. This sequence joins TRBV11-3 and TRBJ1-1; D unclear. The receptor was isolated from a woman at least 80 years old with COVID-19, enrolled during active disease. Written as DNA, the CDR3 is TGTGCCAGCAGCTTTAGCGAGAACACTGAAGCTTTCTTT. Its protein is CASSFSENTEAFF.